A single sample is the source of the 18 T cell receptor beta chains below, sequenced in a study of molecular identifiers for immune sequencing clone quantification. TCRdb independently ran MiXCR on the PCR reads; one entry per CDR3 protein. Of roughly 630,000 distinct CDR3 sequences detected, around 25% appear once; the ten largest clones hold 0.6% to 0.9%. The source material was naive CD8+ T cells from blood, with Jurkat cell RNA spiked in. Subset reported: FACS-sorted CD8+CD4-CCR7+CD45RA+ naive T cells. The receptors come from a human donor in good health. Some libraries in this study had Jurkat cell RNA spiked in.

As for this clonotype: A much larger clone lies a single base off, so this may be a read error. The chain combines TRBV29-1 with TRBJ2-7, with D perhaps assigned TRBD1 or TRBD2 (5 bases each). Germline assignment: CDR1 SQVTM and CDR2 ANQGSEA. The length of the CDR3 is 14 residues. The CDR3 DNA is TGCAGCGCCGTGGGTGAGGGGCGCGGGTACGAGCAGGACTTC. Translating gives CSAVGEGRGYEQDF.

The chain combines TRBV5-1 with TRBJ1-1, with a possible D match to TRBD1 (5 bases). The CDR3 consists of 16 residues. The V gene lost 0 bases and the J gene lost 0 bases, with 12 bases spanning the gap. Per germline, CDR1 SGHRS and CDR2 YFSETQ. Here the CDR3 DNA reads TGCGCCAGCAGCTTGGGGGTGGGGGGAATGAACACTGAAGCTTTCTTT. Encoded protein: CASSLGVGGMNTEAFF. The full variable domain, its missing parts supplied by reference TRBV5-1 and TRBJ1-1, is KAGVTQTPRYLIKTRGQQVTLSCSPISGHRSVSWYQQTPGQGLQFLFEYFSETQRNKGNFPGRFSGRQFSNSRSEMNVSTLELGDSALYLCASSLGVGGMNTEAFFGQGTRLTVV.

Turning to this clonotype: This may arise from a read error, as a much more abundant clone is one base away. The chain combines TRBV7-9 with TRBJ2-7; TRBD1 agrees at 9 bases. This CDR3 is built from 14 residues. Germline V gene data show CDR1 as SEHNR and CDR2 as FQNEAQ (reference sequence). CDR3 sequence: CVSTLDRGPYEQYF. The CDR3 DNA sequence: TGTGTCAGCACCTTGGACAGGGGACCCTACGAGCAGTACTTC.

A remark on this clonotype: A much more abundant neighbour one base away suggests this may be a read error. V usage is TRBV9 and J usage is TRBJ1-1; tentative D call: TRBD1 (5 bases). The CDR3 sequence is 15 residues long. Germline V gene data show CDR1 as SGDLS and CDR2 as YYNGEE. Trimming pared 9 bases from V and 6 bases from J, leaving 24 bases between. This CDR3 is CATTRTRDPIAEAFF. The CDR3 nucleotides read TGTGCCACCACCAGAACGCGGGACCCGATCGCTGAAGCTTTCTTT.

This clonotype was observed a few times. The chain joins TRBV4-1 to TRBJ2-2, with D tentatively TRBD2 (6 bases). CDR1 and CDR2 (germline): MGHRA, YSYEKL. Deletions cut 1 base from V and 4 bases from J, with 13 bases between. This CDR3 contains 16 residues. Here the CDR3 reads CASSQVPGEGTGELFF. For the CDR3, the DNA is TGCGCCAGCAGCCAAGTTCCGGGGGAAGGCACCGGGGAGCTGTTTTTT.

To note about this clonotype: The junction shows a germline mismatch at one end, possibly a read error. The chain employs TRBV4-3 and TRBJ1-6; TRBD1 matches 8 bases. Germline CDR1 LGHNA, CDR2 YSLEER. The CDR3 consists of 15 residues. In DNA, the CDR3 is TGCGCCAGCAGCCGTGGCGACAGGGGCAATTCACCCCTCTACTTT. It encodes CASSRGDRGNSPLYF.

A few counts support this clonotype. The chain combines TRBV24-1 with TRBJ1-5, with 7 bases that match TRBD1. The CDR3 totals 17 residues. V gave up 6 bases and J gave up 4 bases; unmatched junction bases: 14. CDR1 is KGHDR and CDR2 is SFDVKD in the germline V gene. CDR3 region: CATSNGVRTGGNQPQHF. CDR3 nucleotides: TGTGCCACCAGTAATGGAGTCAGGACAGGAGGAAATCAGCCCCAGCATTTT.

Concerning this clonotype itself: A single base separates this from a much larger clone, so it may be a read error. In this CDR3 the conserved last residue, phenylalanine or tryptophan, is missing, so a read error is likely. This rearrangement joins TRBV9 to TRBJ2-7, with D hard to call. This CDR3 region has 14 residues. Germline lookup yields CDR1 SGDLS and CDR2 YYNGEE. Trimming left V 4 bases short and J 0 bases short, with 11 bases between. The CDR3 DNA reads TGTGCCAGCAGCCCAGGCTGGGACTCCTACGAGCAGTACCTC. Translated, it gives CASSPGWDSYEQYL.

This chain uses TRBV6-1 with TRBJ1-5, with D perhaps TRBD1 (5 bases). Germline V gene sequence: CDR1 MNHNS, CDR2 SASEGT. V was shortened by 1 base and J by 0 bases, with 13 bases between the two germline ends. The CDR3 consists of 17 residues. The CDR3 is CASSEGRTSYSNQPQHF. The CDR3 DNA is TGTGCCAGCAGTGAAGGCAGGACAAGCTATAGCAATCAGCCCCAGCATTTT.

The rearrangement joins TRBV11-3 to TRBJ2-3; no firm D call. CDR1 and CDR2 (germline): SGHNT, YENEEA. The CDR3 spans 14 residues. The V end was cut by 8 bases, the J end by 0 bases, with 12 bases between. The CDR3: CASSPWGSTDTQYF. In nucleotides, the CDR3 is TGTGCCAGCTCGCCTTGGGGTAGCACAGATACGCAGTATTTT.

This clonotype occurred a few times. The rearrangement uses TRBV20-1 and TRBJ1-2; the D gene is possibly TRBD1 (5 bases). Trimming took off 0 bases at V and 0 bases at J, with 14 bases between the two ends. Germline assignment: CDR1 DFQATT and CDR2 SNEGSKA (reference sequence). CDR3 length: 16 amino acids. CDR3 sequence (DNA): TGCAGTGCTAGAGATATCGGGGGAGAAGCTAACTATGGCTACACCTTC. Translating gives CSARDIGGEANYGYTF.

V is TRBV7-9 and J is TRBJ1-4; TRBD1 might be the D (5 bases). The CDR3 has 15 residues. The germline V gene encodes CDR1 SEHNR and CDR2 FQNEAQ (reference sequence). Trimming took 1 base from V and 13 from J, leaving 19 bases between them. The CDR3 DNA follows: TGTGCCAGCAGCTTAGTACTGGGGACTAATGAATTACTGTTTTTT. Its translation is CASSLVLGTNELLFF.

The gene calls are TRBV27 and TRBJ2-5; the D gene could be TRBD1 or TRBD2 (5 bases each). The CDR3 contains 15 residues. Germline V gene lookup returns CDR1 MNHEY and CDR2 SMNVEV (reference sequence). V dropped 7 bases and J dropped 5 bases, with 20 bases sitting between them. The CDR3 spells CASNKIGATLETQYF. CDR3 DNA sequence: TGTGCCAGCAATAAGATCGGGGCTACCCTGGAGACCCAGTACTTC.

There are a few counts of this clonotype. The chain is built from TRBV9 and TRBJ2-5; D remains unclear. Trimming cost V 4 bases and J 3 bases, with 10 bases left between them. Looked up from germline, CDR1 is SGDLS and CDR2 is YYNGEE. This CDR3 region has 13 residues. CDR3 coding DNA: TGTGCCAGCAGCCCGTCTGTAGAAGAGACCCAGTACTTC. Its protein product is CASSPSVEETQYF.

J is TRBJ1-5 and V is TRBV30; D gene ambiguous. Germline CDR1 GTSNPN, CDR2 SVGIG (reference sequence). The ends were cut back, 1 base at V and 2 bases at J, with 6 bases in the middle. The CDR3 consists of 13 residues. The CDR3 protein is CAWSEGGNQPQHF. The CDR3 coding sequence is TGTGCCTGGAGTGAGGGAGGCAATCAGCCCCAGCATTTT.

This clonotype was recorded many times. V usage is TRBV6-2 or TRBV6-3 and J usage is TRBJ2-4; D not certain. Germline CDR1 is MNHEY and CDR2 is SVGEGT. The CDR3 totals 12 residues. With 2 bases removed from V and 8 bases from J, the gap between germline ends came to 7 bases. The DNA for the CDR3 is TGTGCCAGCAGTTACGGCGTAGACATTCAGTACTTC. Its protein is CASSYGVDIQYF.

This clonotype was detected only a few times. This CDR3 is CASRAVSSYNSPLHF. The CDR3 DNA is TGTGCCAGTAGAGCCGTTAGCTCCTATAATTCACCCCTCCACTTT. The V gene is TRBV19, the J gene TRBJ1-6; D is unclear. Per germline, CDR1 LNHDA and CDR2 SQIVND (reference sequence). This CDR3 spans 15 amino acids. V lost 6 bases and J 0 bases, leaving 9 bases between the germline ends.

Only a few counts were recorded for this clonotype. The chain uses TRBV25-1 and TRBJ1-2, with 8 bases matching TRBD1. J was trimmed by 9 bases and V by 10 bases; bases with no gene match: 7. CDR1 and CDR2 (germline): MGHDK, SYGVNS. CDR3 length: 11 amino acids. Here the CDR3 reads CATGQGVRYTF. In nucleotides, the CDR3 is TGTGCCACCGGACAGGGCGTGCGCTACACCTTC.